This T cell receptor beta chain was profiled in a study of shared clonotypes between healthy human individuals. This CDR3 has 13 amino acids. Between the trimmed V and J ends, which lost 4 bases and 9 bases, there was a span of 13 bases. Germline CDR1 SGHTA, CDR2 FQGNSA. TCRdb's table, derived via immunoSEQ multiplex PCR, lists solely in-frame clones and lacks some. The sample includes approximately 1,000,000 clones, approximately 80% of them seen just once. This receptor was taken from a man younger than 30 in good health. Some clones in this sample may be carry-over from other donors' samples. The rearrangement joins TRBV7-2 to TRBJ2-1; a possible D gene is TRBD2 (5 bases). Sequencing input: memory CD4+ T cells from PBMCs. Described subset: CD45RA-negative fraction. This CDR3 reads CASSSHRESEQFF. The DNA for the CDR3 is TGTGCCAGCAGCTCCCACCGGGAAAGTGAGCAGTTCTTC.